This TCR beta chain was found in a study of memory CD8 T cells in hepatitis C reinfection. Study background: Chronic HCV followed reinfection in two donors who cleared primary infection.

Profiled with immunoSEQ multiplex PCR; TCRdb holds only in-frame clones, not every one. This sample yields about 46,000 clones, of which 75% to 90% are seen a single time; more than 0.6% belongs to the top ten. V gave up 3 bases and J gave up 2 bases; unmatched junction bases: 7. CDR3 length: 16 residues. The germline CDR1 and CDR2 sequences are SGHRS and YFSETQ. The time point: late/post reinfection, 12 to 24 weeks after detection. The sorted cells went straight to TCR sequencing with no prior in vitro expansion. The chain joins TRBV5-1 to TRBJ2-5; 10 bases are shared with TRBD1. The TCR originated in a young man with hepatitis C virus infection. Sequences were obtained from naive CD8+ T cells sorted from blood. CDR3 nucleotides: TGCGCCAGCAGCTCCGGGGACAGGGGATTTCAAGAGACCCAGTACTTC. It translates to CASSSGDRGFQETQYF.